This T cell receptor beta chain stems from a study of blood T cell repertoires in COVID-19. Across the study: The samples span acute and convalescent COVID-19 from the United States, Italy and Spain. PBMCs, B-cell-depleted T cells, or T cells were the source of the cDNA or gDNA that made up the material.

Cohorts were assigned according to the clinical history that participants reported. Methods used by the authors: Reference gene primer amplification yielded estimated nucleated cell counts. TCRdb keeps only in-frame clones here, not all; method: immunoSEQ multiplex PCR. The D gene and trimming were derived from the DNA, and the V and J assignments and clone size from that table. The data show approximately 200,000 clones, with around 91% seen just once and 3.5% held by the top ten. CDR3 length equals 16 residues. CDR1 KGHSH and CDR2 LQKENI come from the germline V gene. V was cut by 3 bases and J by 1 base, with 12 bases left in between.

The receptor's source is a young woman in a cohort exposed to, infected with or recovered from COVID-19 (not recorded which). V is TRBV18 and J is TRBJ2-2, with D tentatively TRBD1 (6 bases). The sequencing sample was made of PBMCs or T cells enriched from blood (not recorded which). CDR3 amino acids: CASSPLTGVNTGELFF. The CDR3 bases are TGTGCCAGCTCACCCCTGACAGGTGTGAACACCGGGGAGCTGTTTTTT.